The T cell receptor (beta chain) described here comes from a study of blood T cell repertoires in COVID-19. Study details: PBMCs, B-cell-depleted T cells, or T cells were the source of the cDNA or gDNA that made up the material.

The V end was cut by 0 bases, the J end by 10 bases, with 11 bases between. CDR1 is SGHKS, CDR2 YYEKEE, per germline (reference sequence). The length of the CDR3 is 14 residues. Method: immunoSEQ multiplex PCR; TCRdb's copy keeps in-frame clones and lacks some. The data contain 150,000 to 200,000 clones, roughly 88% of them seen just once; the ten biggest clones take up 8% to 10%. The source is a woman younger than 45 who had recovered from COVID-19. The chain recombines TRBV5-5 with TRBJ1-6, with D perhaps matching TRBD1 (5 bases). The sequenced sample was PBMCs or T cells enriched from blood (not recorded which). DNA of the CDR3: TGTGCCAGCAGCTTGGCAGGGCGGAACTCACCCCTCCACTTT. Translating it yields CASSLAGRNSPLHF.